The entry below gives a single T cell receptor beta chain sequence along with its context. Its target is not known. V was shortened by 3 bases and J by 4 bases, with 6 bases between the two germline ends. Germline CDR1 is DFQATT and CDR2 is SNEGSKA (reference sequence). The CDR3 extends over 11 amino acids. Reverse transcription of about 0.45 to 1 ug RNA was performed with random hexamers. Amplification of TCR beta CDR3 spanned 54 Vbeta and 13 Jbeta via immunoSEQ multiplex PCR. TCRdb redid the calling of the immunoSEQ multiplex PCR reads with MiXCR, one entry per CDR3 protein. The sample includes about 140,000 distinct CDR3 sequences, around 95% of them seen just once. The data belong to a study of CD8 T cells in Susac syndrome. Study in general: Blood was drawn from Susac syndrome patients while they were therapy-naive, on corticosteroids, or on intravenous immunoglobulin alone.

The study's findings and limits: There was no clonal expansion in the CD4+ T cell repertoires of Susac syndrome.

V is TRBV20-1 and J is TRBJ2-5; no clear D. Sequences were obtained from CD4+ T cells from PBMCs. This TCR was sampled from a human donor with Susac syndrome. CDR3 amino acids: CSARNIETQYF. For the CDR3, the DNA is TGCAGTGCTAGGAACATAGAGACCCAGTACTTC.